This T cell receptor (beta chain) was retrieved from a study of identifying expanded T cells in peripheral blood. Study-wide findings and caveats: Over around two and four weeks, about 15 and 19 clones changed, versus around 1.2 between replicates. Clone count variance between approximately 2-week samples rose with total template count.

V lost 3 bases and J lost 5, with 13 bases in between. The CDR3 contains 13 residues. Germline V CDR1 and CDR2: GTSNPN, SVGIG (reference sequence). With regard to this clone: Its antigen is not known.

Libraries were prepared by immunoSEQ multiplex PCR; TCRdb keeps only in-frame clonotypes and omits some of them. This sample has about 100,000 clones; about 86% occur once, and the top ten carry over 5%. During the collection period, no donor immune events like infections were recorded. The sequence came from a person aged 18 to 75 in good health. The source material was blood. The chain couples TRBV30 to TRBJ2-5; unclear D gene. The CDR3 sequence: CAWREFGPETQYF. Written as DNA, the CDR3 is TGTGCCTGGAGAGAGTTCGGGCCCGAGACCCAGTACTTC.